The 3 T cell receptor beta chains presented below share a single source sample, sequenced in a study of T cells in Graves' hyperthyroidism and ophthalmopathy. There were TCR beta CDR3 regions amplified from RNA transcripts. During a first-round RT-PCR of the TCR CDR3, the HTBI primer set was used. TCRdb called the multiplex PCR reads again in MiXCR, with one record for every CDR3 protein. The sample has about 720,000 distinct CDR3 sequences, 18% seen once; the top ten hold about a sixth. Sequencing used blood. The receptor set was obtained from a woman between 50 and 59 years old with Graves' hyperthyroidism that later progressed to Graves' ophthalmopathy.

V and J are TRBV24-1 and TRBJ2-7; 10 positions agree with TRBD1. CDR3 length: 16 residues. J gave up 0 bases and V 6 bases, and 7 bases lay outside the gene matches. CDR1 is KGHDR and CDR2 is SFDVKD in the germline V gene. The CDR3 region is CATSTSGQGSSYEQYF. The CDR3 DNA reads as TGTGCCACCAGTACATCGGGACAGGGGAGCTCCTACGAGCAGTACTTC.

As concerns this clonotype: This CDR3 fails to terminate in the conserved phenylalanine or tryptophan, so it likely reflects a read error. The chain couples TRBV6-1 to TRBJ2-1, with TRBD1 matching 10 bases. Per germline, CDR1 MNHNS and CDR2 SASEGT. The CDR3 sequence is 15 residues long. This chain's CDR3 is CATSEAGTGDNEQFL. The CDR3 DNA sequence: TGTGCCACCAGTGAGGCCGGGACAGGGGACAATGAGCAGTTCCTC.

This clonotype was seen more than once but under ten times. The chain joins TRBV6-2 or TRBV6-3 to TRBJ1-1; D uncertain. The germline CDR1 and CDR2 sequences are MNHEY and SVGEGT. Deletions cut 3 bases from V and 11 bases from J, with 22 bases between. The CDR3 consists of 15 residues. CDR3: CASSYGESGSGRAFF. The CDR3 bases are TGTGCCAGCAGTTATGGTGAGAGTGGCAGCGGTAGGGCTTTCTTT.